These T cell receptor beta chains were read from a single sample in a study of CD8+CD57+ T cells in acquired aplastic anemia. A single record per CDR3 protein comes from TCRdb applying MiXCR to the reads. This table has around 170,000 distinct CDR3 sequences, 55% to 75% appearing once. The specimen sequenced was sorted CD4+, CD8+, or CD8+CD57+ T cells (not recorded which) from PBMCs. The receptor set was obtained from a human donor in good health. CDR3s include the opening cysteine and the closing phenylalanine or tryptophan.

14 | TRBV12-3/TRBV12-4 | CASSFGDSTDTQYF
14 | TRBV13 | CASSSRTGINEQFF
14 | TRBV20-1 | CSARDLRQLYGYTF
15 | TRBV7-8 | CASSLLGGLGETQYF
16 | TRBV7-9 | CASSPLSTEINEKLFF
14 | TRBV9 | CASSVVAGDYGYTF
15 | TRBV5-1 | CASSPAGTGGTGYTF
17 | TRBV24-1 | CATSDGPGLAGRDTQYF
15 | TRBV20-1 | CSARARDLSTDTQYF
13 | TRBV20-1 | CSASSPGTDTQYF
18 | TRBV5-1 | CASSPRTSGSISYNEQFF
14 | TRBV7-8 | CASSFGQGFETQYF
15 | TRBV10-3 | CAISESRAGNTEAFF
17 | TRBV5-5 | CASSSYLVGHEGDEQFF